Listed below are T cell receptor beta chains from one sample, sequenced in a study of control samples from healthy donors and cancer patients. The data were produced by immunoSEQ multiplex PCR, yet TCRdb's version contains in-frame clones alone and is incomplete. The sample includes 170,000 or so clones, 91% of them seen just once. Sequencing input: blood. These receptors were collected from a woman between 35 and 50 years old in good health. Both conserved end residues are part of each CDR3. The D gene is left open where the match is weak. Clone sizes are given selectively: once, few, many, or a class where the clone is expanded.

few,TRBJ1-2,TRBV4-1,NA,TGCGCCAGCAGCCAAGCGGGGTCCCCTAACTATGGCTACACCTTC,CASSQAGSPNYGYTF
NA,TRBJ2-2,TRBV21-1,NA,TGTGCCACCCAGGGGGACATAGGGAACACCGGGGAGCTGTTTTTT,CATQGDIGNTGELFF
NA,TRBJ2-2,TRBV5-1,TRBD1,TGCGCCAGCAGCTTAACGGGACAGGGAAATACCGGGGAGCTGTTTTTT,CASSLTGQGNTGELFF
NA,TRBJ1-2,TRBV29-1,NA,TGCAGCGTCGCGAGTGGGGGCTATGGCTACACCTTC,CSVASGGYGYTF
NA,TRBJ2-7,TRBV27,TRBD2,TGTGCCAGCAGTTTAGTTGCGGGGGGGCCCCACGAGCAGTACTTC,CASSLVAGGPHEQYF
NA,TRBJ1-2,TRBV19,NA,TGTGCCAGTAAGGCGGAGGGTAGTGGCTACACCTTC,CASKAEGSGYTF
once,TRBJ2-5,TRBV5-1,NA,TGCGCCAGCAGACTCGACAGGTACCAAGAGACCCAGTACTTC,CASRLDRYQETQYF
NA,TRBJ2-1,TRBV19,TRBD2,TGTGCCAGTAGTATCCCGACTAGCGGGGCCTCCTACAATGAGCAGTTCTTC,CASSIPTSGASYNEQFF
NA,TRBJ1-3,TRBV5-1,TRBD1,TGCGCCAGCAGCGGCGGACAGGGCCCCGGAAACACCATATATTTT,CASSGGQGPGNTIYF
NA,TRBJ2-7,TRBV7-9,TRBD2,TGTGCCAGCAGCCCGGGGACTAGCGGGGGTAATGCCAACGAGCAGTACTTC,CASSPGTSGGNANEQYF
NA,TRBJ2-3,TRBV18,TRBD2,TGTGCCAGCTCACCGGGACTAGCGGGGGTCCGTGGGCAGTATTTT,CASSPGLAGVRGQYF
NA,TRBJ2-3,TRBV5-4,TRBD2,TGTGCCAGCAGCCCGACCGGCGGGGGGGGCTGGGGTACGCAGTATTTT,CASSPTGGGGWGTQYF
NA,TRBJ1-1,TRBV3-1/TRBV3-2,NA,TGTGCCAGCAGCCAAGATTGGGCCCAAGCTTTCTTT,CASSQDWAQAFF
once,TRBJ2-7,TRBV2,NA,TGTGCCAGCTACAGGGGAGGCGAGCAGTACTTC,CASYRGGEQYF
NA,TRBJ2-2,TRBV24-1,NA,TGTGCCACCAGTGATTCACGACTTATCGGGGAGCTGTTTTTT,CATSDSRLIGELFF
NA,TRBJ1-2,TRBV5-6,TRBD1,TGTGCCAGCAGCTCTACCGCCGGACAGGGAACTAACTATGGCTACACCTTC,CASSSTAGQGTNYGYTF
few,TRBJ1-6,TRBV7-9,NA,TGTGCCAGCAGCTTAGAGCAGTATAATTCACCCCTCCACTTT,CASSLEQYNSPLHF
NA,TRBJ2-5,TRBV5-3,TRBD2,TGTGCGCCCGCAGCTAGCGGGGGGGCCACGGAAGAGACCCAGTACTTC,CAPAASGGATEETQYF
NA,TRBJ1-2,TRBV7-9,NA,TGTGCCAGCTCTACCCCAGGTGGATTTGGCTACACCTTC,CASSTPGGFGYTF
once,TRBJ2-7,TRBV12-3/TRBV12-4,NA,TGTGCCAGCAGTGCCCAGGGCGGCGAGCAGTACTTC,CASSAQGGEQYF
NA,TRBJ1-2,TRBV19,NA,TGTGCCAGTAGTACTTATACCGCGGGCGGCTACACCTTC,CASSTYTAGGYTF
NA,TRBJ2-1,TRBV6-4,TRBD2,TGTGCCAGCATCAAGCGGGGGGGCTCCTACAATGAGCAGTTCTTC,CASIKRGGSYNEQFF
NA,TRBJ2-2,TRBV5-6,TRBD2,TGTGCCAGCAGCTTGACCGGGGGGACCGGGGAGCTGTTTTTT,CASSLTGGTGELFF
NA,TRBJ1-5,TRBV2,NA,TGTGCCAGCGGTGTGTCAGGGCCTCAGCCCCAGCATTTT,CASGVSGPQPQHF
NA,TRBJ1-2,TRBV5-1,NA,TGCGCCAGCAGCTTGGGCGGACTAGGAACTTATGGCTACACCTTC,CASSLGGLGTYGYTF
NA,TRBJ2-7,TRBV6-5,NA,TGTGCCACCACAGAGGGGGGGGGTTACGAGCAGTACTTC,CATTEGGGYEQYF
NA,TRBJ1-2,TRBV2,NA,TGTGCCAGCCCGGGGGCCTATGGCTACACCTTC,CASPGAYGYTF
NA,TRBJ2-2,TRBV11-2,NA,TGTGCCAGCAGCTTAGCAGTTTACACCGGGGAGCTGTTTTTT,CASSLAVYTGELFF
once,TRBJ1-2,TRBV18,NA,TGTGCCAGCTCACCGCCAGAGAACTATGGCTACACCTTC,CASSPPENYGYTF
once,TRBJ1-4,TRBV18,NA,TGTGCCAGCTCACCACCGTCCGGGGAGGCTAAACTGTTTTTT,CASSPPSGEAKLFF
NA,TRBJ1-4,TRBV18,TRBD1,TGTGCCAGCTCACCCGGGACAGGGAATGAAAAACTGTTTTTT,CASSPGTGNEKLFF
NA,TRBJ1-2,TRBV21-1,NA,TGTGCCAGCAGCAAAGCGACTGGGGGGCGCGACTATGGCTACACCTTC,CASSKATGGRDYGYTF
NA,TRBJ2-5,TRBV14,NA,TGTGCCAGCAGCCAAGACCCGGGGGCCTGGGAGACCCAGTACTTC,CASSQDPGAWETQYF
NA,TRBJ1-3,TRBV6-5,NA,TGTGCCAGCAGCCATGGAAACACCATATATTTT,CASSHGNTIYF
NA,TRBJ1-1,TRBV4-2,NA,TGTGCCAGCAGCCAAGATCCTCCAGGGGATATGTGGAGGAACACTGAAGCTTTCTTT,CASSQDPPGDMWRNTEAFF
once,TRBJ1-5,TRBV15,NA,TGTGCCACCAGCCCCCCGTGGAGGGAAGGTTGGCAGCCCCAGCATTTT,CATSPPWREGWQPQHF
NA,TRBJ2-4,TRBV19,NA,TGTGCCAGTAGTCCCTGGGCAGGGAATACAGCCAAAAACATTCAGTACTTC,CASSPWAGNTAKNIQYF
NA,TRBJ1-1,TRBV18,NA,TGTGCCAGCTCACCCTCACAACATAGGGAGAACACTGAAGCTTTCTTT,CASSPSQHRENTEAFF
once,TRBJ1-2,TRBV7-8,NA,TGTGCCAGCAGCCCCAGTGGGAGATATAACTATGGCTACACCTTC,CASSPSGRYNYGYTF
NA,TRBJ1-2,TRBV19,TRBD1,TGTGCCAGTAGCCGGACAGGGGAAGGCTACACCTTC,CASSRTGEGYTF
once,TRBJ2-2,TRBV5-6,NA,TGTGCCAGCAGACGAGGGCCGAACACCGGGGAGCTGTTTTTT,CASRRGPNTGELFF
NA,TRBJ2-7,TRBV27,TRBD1,TGTGCCAGCAGTCCCCAAAAATACCGGGACAGGGTTGAAGAGCAGTACTTC,CASSPQKYRDRVEEQYF
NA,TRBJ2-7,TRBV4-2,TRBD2,TGTGCCAGCAGCACACAAATAGCGGGGGGGCAAGAGCAGTACTTC,CASSTQIAGGQEQYF
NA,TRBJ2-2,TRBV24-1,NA,TGTGCCACCAGCCATGGGTCCGGGGAGCTGTTTTTT,CATSHGSGELFF
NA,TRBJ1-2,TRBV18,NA,TGTGCCAGCTCACCAGCGGAGAACTATGGCTACACCTTC,CASSPAENYGYTF
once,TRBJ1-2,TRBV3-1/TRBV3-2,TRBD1,TGTGCCAGCAGCGTACAGGGGGCGCGGTATGGCTACACCTTC,CASSVQGARYGYTF
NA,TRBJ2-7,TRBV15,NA,TGTGCCACCAGCAGAGGTATAGGGACTTACGAGCAGTACTTC,CATSRGIGTYEQYF
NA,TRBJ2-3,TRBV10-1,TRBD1,TGCGCCAGCAGTGGACAGGGAGATACGCAGTATTTT,CASSGQGDTQYF
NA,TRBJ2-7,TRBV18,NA,TGTGCCAGCTCACCAACGGGGGCAAAGGGGTACGAGCAGTACTTC,CASSPTGAKGYEQYF
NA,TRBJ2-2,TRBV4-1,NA,TGCGCCAGCAGCCAAGTTGATAGCAACACCGGGGAGCTGTTTTTT,CASSQVDSNTGELFF
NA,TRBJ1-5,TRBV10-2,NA,TGCGCCAGCTCCGGGGGGTCCCCTTATAGCAATCAGCCCCAGCATTTT,CASSGGSPYSNQPQHF
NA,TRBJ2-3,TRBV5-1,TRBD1,TGCGCCAGCAGCCAGTCTGGGGACAGTAGCACAGATACGCAGTATTTT,CASSQSGDSSTDTQYF
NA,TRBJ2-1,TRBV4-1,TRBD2,TGCGCCAGCAGCCACCCCCCGGGCGGGGGGGCATACTACAATGAGCAGTTCTTC,CASSHPPGGGAYYNEQFF
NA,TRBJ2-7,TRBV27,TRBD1,TGTGCCAGCAGTCCCCGACAGGGGAAATTATCCTACGAGCAGTACTTC,CASSPRQGKLSYEQYF
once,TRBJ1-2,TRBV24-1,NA,TGTGCCACCAAAGAGAAGACTGGCTACACCTTC,CATKEKTGYTF
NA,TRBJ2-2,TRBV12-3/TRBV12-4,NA,TGTGCCAGCAGTCGGGACCCCGGGGAGCTGTTTTTT,CASSRDPGELFF
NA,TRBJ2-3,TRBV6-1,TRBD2,TGTGCCAGCAGTGAAGCGTCGGCGCGGGGGGGGGCAGATACGCAGTATTTT,CASSEASARGGADTQYF
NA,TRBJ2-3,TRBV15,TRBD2,TGTGCCACCAGCAGAGTCCCACGCGGGGGGGAATCCGATACGCAGTATTTT,CATSRVPRGGESDTQYF
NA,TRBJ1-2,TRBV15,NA,TGTGCCACCAGCAGGGGGGGGACCTATGGCTACACCTTC,CATSRGGTYGYTF